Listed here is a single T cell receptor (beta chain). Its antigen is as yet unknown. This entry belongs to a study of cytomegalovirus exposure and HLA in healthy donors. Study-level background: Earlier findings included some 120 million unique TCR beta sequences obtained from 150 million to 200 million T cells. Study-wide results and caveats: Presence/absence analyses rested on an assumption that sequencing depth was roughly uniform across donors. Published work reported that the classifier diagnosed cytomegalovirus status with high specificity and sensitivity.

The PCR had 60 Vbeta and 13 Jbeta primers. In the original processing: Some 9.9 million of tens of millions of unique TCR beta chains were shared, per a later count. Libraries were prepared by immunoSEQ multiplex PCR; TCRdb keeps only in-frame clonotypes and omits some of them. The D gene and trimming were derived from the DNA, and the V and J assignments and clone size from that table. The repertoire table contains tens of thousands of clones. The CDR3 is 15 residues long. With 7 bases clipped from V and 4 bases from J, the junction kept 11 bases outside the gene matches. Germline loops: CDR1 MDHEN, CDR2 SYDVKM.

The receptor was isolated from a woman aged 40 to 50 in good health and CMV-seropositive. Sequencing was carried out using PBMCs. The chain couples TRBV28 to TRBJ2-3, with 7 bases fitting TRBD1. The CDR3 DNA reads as TGTGCCAGCACAAGAGACAGGGTAGGAGCAGATACGCAGTATTTT. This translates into CASTRDRVGADTQYF.